The TCR beta chain under discussion was sequenced for a study of blood T cells in healthy people across ages. The table lists this clonotype with a few counts. Trimming stripped 3 bases from V and 2 bases from J, with 13 bases between. Germline-derived CDR1 and CDR2 are MDHEN and SYDVKM. The CDR3 contains 15 residues. It was with a sample-barcoded 5' primer and a J-beta primer mix that a second PCR of roughly 7 to 11 cycles was run. TCRdb reanalysed the 5' RACE reads using MiXCR and keeps one entry per CDR3 protein. Seen here are 800,000 or so distinct CDR3 sequences, 20% to 25% observed once, and the top ten hold 3.7%. This sample also appeared in a second study, on T cells of mothers and their children.

The clonotype originates from a boy aged 5-17 years in good health. This chain connects TRBV28 to TRBJ2-5; either TRBD1 or TRBD2 may supply D (6 bases each). The specimen sequenced was blood. The CDR3 loop reads CASSFGGRRQETQYF. The CDR3 coding sequence is TGTGCCAGCAGTTTTGGGGGGCGCCGGCAAGAGACCCAGTACTTC.